The 12 T cell receptor beta chains given below trace back to one sample, sequenced in a study of OX40 agonist ivuxolimab in advanced cancers. Sequenced by immunoSEQ multiplex PCR; TCRdb stores in-frame clones only, minus some. The table includes over 30,000 clones, about 81% detected once. This sample comprised CD4+ or CD8+ T cells sorted from blood, obtained in a trial of the OX40 agonist ivuxolimab. The receptors derive from an adult with an advanced solid tumor such as melanoma, head and neck, liver or kidney cancer.

V is TRBV7-9 and J is TRBJ2-2, with D tentatively TRBD2 (6 bases). CDR3 length: 19 residues. Germline-derived CDR1 and CDR2 are SEHNR and FQNEAQ (reference sequence). The V gene lost 3 bases and the J gene lost 5 bases, with 25 bases spanning the gap. In DNA form, the CDR3 reads TGTGCCAGCAGCTTGCAGTTCGGGGGAGGCCCAGGAGGGACCGGGGAGCTGTTTTTT. Its translation: CASSLQFGGGPGGTGELFF.

Worth noting for this clone: Other DNA sequences in this specimen translate into the identical CDR3. The rearrangement links TRBV27 to TRBJ1-4; no firm D call. This CDR3 comprises 13 residues. Germline CDR1 and CDR2: MNHEY and SMNVEV (reference sequence). V dropped 2 bases and J dropped 7 bases, with 8 bases sitting between them. As DNA, the CDR3 is TGTGCCAGCAGTTTAAGGGAAGGTGAAAAACTGTTTTTT. Protein product: CASSLREGEKLFF. The entire variable domain, with the rest obtained from reference TRBV27 and TRBJ1-4, is as follows: EAQVTQNPRYLITVTGKKLTVTCSQNMNHEYMSWYRQDPGLGLRQIYYSMNVEVTDKGDVPEGYKVSRKEKRNFPLILESPSPNQTSLYFCASSLREGEKLFFGSGTQLSVL.

The J gene is TRBJ1-1, the V gene TRBV7-8; D might be TRBD1 (5 bases). Germline lookup yields CDR1 SGHVS and CDR2 FQNEAQ. This CDR3 spans 18 amino acids. V lost 3 bases and J 4 bases, leaving 24 bases between the germline ends. Here the CDR3 reads CASSLAQSAGILRTEAFF. CDR3 bases: TGTGCCAGCAGCTTGGCTCAATCGGCAGGGATTCTACGCACTGAAGCTTTCTTT.

The V and J genes are TRBV20-1 and TRBJ2-2; D is unresolved. Per the germline V gene, CDR1 is DFQATT and CDR2 is SNEGSKA (reference sequence). Between the trimmed V and J ends, which lost 1 base and 9 bases, there was a span of 6 bases. CDR3 size: 11 residues. The CDR3 spells CSARVSRELFF. In nucleotides, the CDR3 is TGCAGTGCTAGAGTGTCGCGGGAGCTGTTTTTT.

The genes are TRBV6-5 and TRBJ1-1; D might be TRBD1 (6 bases). The ends were cut back, 0 bases at V and 5 bases at J, with 13 bases in the middle. Germline V gene sequence: CDR1 MNHEY, CDR2 SVGAGI. This CDR3 has 15 residues. CDR3 in amino acids: CASSYSKGGSTEAFF. The CDR3 nucleotides read TGTGCCAGCAGTTACTCGAAAGGGGGATCAACTGAAGCTTTCTTT.

The gene calls are TRBV6-5 and TRBJ2-2; 8 bases fit TRBD2. The V segment lost 8 bases and the J segment 5 bases; nucleotides outside the gene matches: 7. Germline V lookup: CDR1 MNHEY, CDR2 SVGAGI. This CDR3 region has 14 residues. Here the CDR3 DNA reads TGTGCCAGCTTGACGCGGGGGGTTACCGGGGAGCTGTTTTTT. Translating gives CASLTRGVTGELFF.

The chain uses TRBV7-9 and TRBJ2-7; no clear D. CDR1 SEHNR and CDR2 FQNEAQ come from the germline V gene (reference sequence). The CDR3 is 16 residues long. Trimming took 0 bases from V and 0 from J, leaving 12 bases between them. CDR3 sequence reads: CASSLAGGASSYEQYF. The CDR3 nucleotides read TGTGCCAGCAGCTTAGCCGGCGGTGCGTCCTCCTACGAGCAGTACTTC.

The CDR3: CASSPLNNNEQFF. The CDR3 DNA sequence: TGTGCCAGCTCACCTCTAAATAACAATGAGCAGTTCTTC. This chain uses TRBV18 with TRBJ2-1; no firm D call. CDR1 and CDR2 from the germline V gene are KGHSH and LQKENI. There are 13 residues in the CDR3. V was cut by 3 bases and J by 5 bases, with 8 bases left in between.

The chain links TRBV11-2 to TRBJ2-1, with TRBD2 identical over 9 bases. In germline, CDR1 is SGHAT, CDR2 FQNNGV. Losses at the gene ends were 1 base for V and 6 bases for J; bases not matched to a gene: 10. The CDR3 has 17 amino acids. The CDR3: CASSLGGLAGVSNEQFF. CDR3 coding DNA: TGTGCCAGCAGCTTAGGTGGATTAGCGGGAGTCTCCAATGAGCAGTTCTTC.

This clone was seen once. CDR3 in amino acids: CASSARGLGSYEQYF. DNA of the CDR3: TGTGCCAGCAGTGCCAGGGGGCTCGGCTCCTACGAGCAGTACTTC. This chain joins TRBV27 and TRBJ2-7, with 8 bases lining up with TRBD1. Germline V gives CDR1 MNHEY, CDR2 SMNVEV (reference sequence). The CDR3 is 15 amino acids. V trimming: 5 bases; J trimming: 0 bases; junction bases outside the gene matches: 6.

The rearrangement links TRBV28 to TRBJ1-2; no definite D call. The CDR3 is 12 amino acids. CDR1 and CDR2 (germline): MDHEN, SYDVKM. Trimming pared 6 bases from V and 4 bases from J, leaving 9 bases between. Here the CDR3 reads CASRPAPYGYTF. In nucleotides, the CDR3 is TGTGCCAGCAGACCAGCTCCCTATGGCTACACCTTC.

The chain employs TRBV7-8 and TRBJ1-5; 8 bases match TRBD1. In germline, CDR1 is SGHVS, CDR2 FQNEAQ. The CDR3 length is 15 residues. The J segment lost 1 base and the V segment lost 5 bases, leaving 4 bases of the junction unmatched. DNA for the CDR3: TGTGCCAGCAGCGCCCACAGGGGGAGCAATCAGCCCCAGCATTTT. Its translation: CASSAHRGSNQPQHF.